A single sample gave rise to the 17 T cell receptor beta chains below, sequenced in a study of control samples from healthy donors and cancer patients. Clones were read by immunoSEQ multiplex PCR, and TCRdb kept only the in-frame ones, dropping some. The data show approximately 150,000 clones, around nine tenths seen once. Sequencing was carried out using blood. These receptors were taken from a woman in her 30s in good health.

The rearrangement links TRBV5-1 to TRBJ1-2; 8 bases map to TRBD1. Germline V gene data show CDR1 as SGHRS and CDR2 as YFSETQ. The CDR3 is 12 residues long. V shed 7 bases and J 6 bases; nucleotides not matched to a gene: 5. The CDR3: CASRTGTDGYTF. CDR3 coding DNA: TGCGCCAGCCGGACAGGGACCGATGGCTACACCTTC.

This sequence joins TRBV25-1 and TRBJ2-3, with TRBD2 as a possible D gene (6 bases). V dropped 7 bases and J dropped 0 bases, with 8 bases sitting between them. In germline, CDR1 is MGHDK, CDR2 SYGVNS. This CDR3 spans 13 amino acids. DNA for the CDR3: TGTGCCAGCAAGGAGGGTAGCACAGATACGCAGTATTTT. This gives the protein CASKEGSTDTQYF. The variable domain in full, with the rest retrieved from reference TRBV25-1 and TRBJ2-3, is EADIYQTPRYLVIGTGKKITLECSQTMGHDKMYWYQQDPGMELHLIHYSYGVNSTEKGDLSSESTVSRIRTEHFPLTLESARPSHTSQYLCASKEGSTDTQYFGPGTRLTVL.

CDR3 sequence reads: CASSLDAGRELFF. CDR3 coding DNA: TGTGCCAGCAGCTTAGATGCGGGGAGGGAGCTGTTTTTT. V gene TRBV7-9 combines with J gene TRBJ2-2; maybe TRBD2 (6 bases). The CDR3 contains 13 residues. Germline assignment: CDR1 SEHNR and CDR2 FQNEAQ (reference sequence). Trimming shortened V by 1 base and J by 9 bases, and 9 bases separated the two germline ends.

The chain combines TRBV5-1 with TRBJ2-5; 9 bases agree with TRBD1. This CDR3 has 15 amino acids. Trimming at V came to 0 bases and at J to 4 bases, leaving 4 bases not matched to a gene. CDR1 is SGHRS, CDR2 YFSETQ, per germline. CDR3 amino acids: CASSLGQGVRETQYF. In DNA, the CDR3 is TGCGCCAGCAGCTTGGGACAGGGGGTTCGAGAGACCCAGTACTTC.

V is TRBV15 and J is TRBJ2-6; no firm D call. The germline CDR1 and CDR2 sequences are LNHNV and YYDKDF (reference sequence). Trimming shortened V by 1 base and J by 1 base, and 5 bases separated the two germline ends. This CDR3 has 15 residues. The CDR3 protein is CATSRVTSGANVLTF. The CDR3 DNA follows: TGTGCCACCAGCAGAGTAACTTCTGGGGCCAACGTCCTGACTTTC. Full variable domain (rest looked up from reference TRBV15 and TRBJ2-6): DAMVIQNPRYQVTQFGKPVTLSCSQTLNHNVMYWYQQKSSQAPKLLFHYYDKDFNNEADTPDNFQSRRPNTSFCFLDIRSPGLGDTAMYLCATSRVTSGANVLTFGAGSRLTVL.

CDR3 nucleotide sequence: TGTGCCAGTAGTAAGGCGAGTAGCGGGGTCAACAATGAGCAGTTCTTC. As protein: CASSKASSGVNNEQFF. The chain joins TRBV19 to TRBJ2-1; TRBD2 matches at 8 bases. The germline gives CDR1 LNHDA, CDR2 SQIVND (reference sequence). After removal of 4 bases from V and 5 bases from J, the junction contained 10 bases not matched to a gene. The CDR3 consists of 16 residues. The full variable domain, in which reference TRBV19 and TRBJ2-1 provide the parts outside the CDR3, is DGGITQSPKYLFRKEGQNVTLSCEQNLNHDAMYWYRQDPGQGLRLIYYSQIVNDFQKGDIAEGYSVSREKKESFPLTVTSAQKNPTAFYLCASSKASSGVNNEQFFGPGTRLTVL.

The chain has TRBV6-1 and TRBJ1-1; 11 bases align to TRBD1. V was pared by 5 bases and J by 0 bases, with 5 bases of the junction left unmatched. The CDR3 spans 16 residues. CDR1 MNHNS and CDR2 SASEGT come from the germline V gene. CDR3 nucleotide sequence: TGTGCCAGCAGTAAAGGACAGGGGGCATTGAACACTGAAGCTTTCTTT. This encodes CASSKGQGALNTEAFF.

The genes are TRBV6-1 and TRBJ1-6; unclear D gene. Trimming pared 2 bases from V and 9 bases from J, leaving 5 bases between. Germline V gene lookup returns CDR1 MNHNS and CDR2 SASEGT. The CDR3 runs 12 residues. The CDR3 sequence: CASSESGSPLHF. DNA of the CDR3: TGTGCCAGCAGTGAATCGGGTTCACCCCTCCACTTT.

The DNA of the CDR3 is TGCGCCAGCAGCTTCGACCCCCCCACATCCGATGAGCAGTTCTTC. Encoded protein: CASSFDPPTSDEQFF. The rearrangement uses TRBV5-1 and TRBJ2-1; D not resolved. Trimming removed 2 bases from V and 8 bases from J, with 17 bases in between. Germline V gene data show CDR1 as SGHRS and CDR2 as YFSETQ. The length of the CDR3 is 15 residues.

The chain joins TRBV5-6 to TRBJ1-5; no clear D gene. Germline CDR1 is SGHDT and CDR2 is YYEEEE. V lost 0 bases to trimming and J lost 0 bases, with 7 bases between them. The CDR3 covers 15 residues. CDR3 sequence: CASSLGMYSNQPQHF. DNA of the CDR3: TGTGCCAGCAGCTTGGGGATGTATAGCAATCAGCCCCAGCATTTT.

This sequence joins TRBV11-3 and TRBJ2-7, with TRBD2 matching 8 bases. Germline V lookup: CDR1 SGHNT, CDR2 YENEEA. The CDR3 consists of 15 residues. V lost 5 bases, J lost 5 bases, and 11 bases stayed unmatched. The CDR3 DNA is TGTGCCAGCAGCCCGGGGGGACTAGGGGGTCACGAGCAGTACTTC. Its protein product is CASSPGGLGGHEQYF.

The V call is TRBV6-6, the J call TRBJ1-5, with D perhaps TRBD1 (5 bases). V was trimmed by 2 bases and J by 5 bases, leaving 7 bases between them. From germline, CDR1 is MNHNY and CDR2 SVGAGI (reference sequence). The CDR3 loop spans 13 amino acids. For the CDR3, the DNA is TGTGCCAGCAGTTACAAAGGGGATCAGCCCCAGCATTTT. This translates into CASSYKGDQPQHF.

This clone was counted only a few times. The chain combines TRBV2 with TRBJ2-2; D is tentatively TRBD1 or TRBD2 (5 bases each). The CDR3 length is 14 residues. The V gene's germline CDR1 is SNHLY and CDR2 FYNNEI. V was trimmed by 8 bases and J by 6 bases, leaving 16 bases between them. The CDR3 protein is CASSGNRGPGELFF. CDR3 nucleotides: TGTGCCAGCTCCGGGAATAGGGGTCCCGGGGAGCTGTTTTTT.

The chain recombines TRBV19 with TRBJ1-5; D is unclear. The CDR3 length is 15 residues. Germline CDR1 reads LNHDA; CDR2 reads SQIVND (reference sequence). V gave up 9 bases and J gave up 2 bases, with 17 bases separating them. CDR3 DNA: TGTGCCAGCGCTACTAGCCGGATGGGCAATCAGCCCCAGCATTTT. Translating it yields CASATSRMGNQPQHF.

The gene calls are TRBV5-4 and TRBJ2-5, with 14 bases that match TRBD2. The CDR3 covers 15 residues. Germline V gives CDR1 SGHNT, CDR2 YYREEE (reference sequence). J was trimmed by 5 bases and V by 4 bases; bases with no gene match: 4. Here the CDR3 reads CASSRGLAGVETQYF. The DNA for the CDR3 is TGTGCCAGCAGCCGGGGACTAGCGGGAGTGGAGACCCAGTACTTC.

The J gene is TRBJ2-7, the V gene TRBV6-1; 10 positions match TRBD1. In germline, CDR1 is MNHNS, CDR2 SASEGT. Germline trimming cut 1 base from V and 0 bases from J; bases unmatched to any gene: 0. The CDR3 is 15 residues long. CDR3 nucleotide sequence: TGTGCCAGCAGTGAAGGGACAGGGGGCTCCTACGAGCAGTACTTC. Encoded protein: CASSEGTGGSYEQYF.

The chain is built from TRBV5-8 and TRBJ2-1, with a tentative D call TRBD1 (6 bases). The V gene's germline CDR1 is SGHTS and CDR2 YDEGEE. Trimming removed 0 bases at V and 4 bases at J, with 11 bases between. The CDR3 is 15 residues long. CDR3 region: CASSLVGAGYNEQFF. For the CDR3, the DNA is TGTGCCAGCAGCTTGGTGGGGGCAGGTTACAATGAGCAGTTCTTC.